These T cell receptor beta chains were read from a single sample in a study of STAT5B mutations in CD4+ large granular lymphocyte leukemia. Assay: immunoSEQ multiplex PCR; the TCRdb copy retains only in-frame clones and omits some. This table has roughly 34,000 clones, roughly 76% appearing once. Sequencing used CD4+ T cells from blood buffy coats. These receptors were taken from a human donor in good health. The conserved cysteine and the conserved F or W are not part of the CDR3 here. The order of the fields is V gene, clone size, J gene, CDR3 length, CDR3 protein. Expanded clones are given a class, and other clones once, few, many or no size at all.

V gene: TRBV15; clone size: few; J gene: TRBJ1-3; CDR3 length: 15; CDR3 protein: ATSRDVQGYSGNTIY
V gene: TRBV6-5; clone size: .; J gene: TRBJ1-2; CDR3 length: 13; CDR3 protein: ASSYSPGGGYGYT
V gene: TRBV6-5; clone size: .; J gene: TRBJ2-7; CDR3 length: 12; CDR3 protein: ASSHGTSGYEQY
V gene: TRBV7-2; clone size: .; J gene: TRBJ2-1; CDR3 length: 14; CDR3 protein: ASSLKVAGVSNEQF
V gene: TRBV7-6; clone size: once; J gene: TRBJ2-2; CDR3 length: 12; CDR3 protein: ASSLSQDTGELF
V gene: TRBV6-5; clone size: .; J gene: TRBJ1-4; CDR3 length: 12; CDR3 protein: ASSERQQGEKLF
V gene: TRBV4-3; clone size: .; J gene: TRBJ2-1; CDR3 length: 16; CDR3 protein: ASSQEMGLAGGGGEQF
V gene: TRBV27; clone size: .; J gene: TRBJ2-3; CDR3 length: 12; CDR3 protein: ASSSPGWTDTQY
V gene: TRBV9; clone size: .; J gene: TRBJ2-7; CDR3 length: 9; CDR3 protein: ASSAGYEQY
V gene: TRBV2; clone size: .; J gene: TRBJ1-1; CDR3 length: 10; CDR3 protein: ASTNIYREAF
V gene: TRBV7-2; clone size: few; J gene: TRBJ1-2; CDR3 length: 13; CDR3 protein: ASSSQGQGLGGYT
V gene: TRBV27; clone size: .; J gene: TRBJ1-4; CDR3 length: 12; CDR3 protein: ASSFAGGNEKLF
V gene: TRBV28; clone size: .; J gene: .; CDR3 length: 10; CDR3 protein: ATAEASYEQY
V gene: TRBV10-3; clone size: .; J gene: TRBJ2-4; CDR3 length: 19; CDR3 protein: AISEWDRGLAGFLAKNIQY
V gene: TRBV9; clone size: few; J gene: TRBJ1-5; CDR3 length: 13; CDR3 protein: ASSVRADSNQPQH
V gene: TRBV6-6; clone size: .; J gene: TRBJ1-5; CDR3 length: 10; CDR3 protein: ASSYGGQPQH
V gene: TRBV11-2; clone size: .; J gene: TRBJ2-7; CDR3 length: 11; CDR3 protein: ASRRQGSDEQY
V gene: TRBV11-2; clone size: .; J gene: TRBJ2-7; CDR3 length: 13; CDR3 protein: ASSFTGQGAVRQY
V gene: TRBV4-3; clone size: .; J gene: TRBJ1-2; CDR3 length: 13; CDR3 protein: ASSPRQDANYGYT
V gene: TRBV15; clone size: .; J gene: TRBJ2-4; CDR3 length: 12; CDR3 protein: ATTDRGIKNIQY
V gene: TRBV7-2; clone size: .; J gene: TRBJ2-7; CDR3 length: 14; CDR3 protein: ASSYSSTQGTYEQY
V gene: TRBV4-2; clone size: .; J gene: TRBJ1-3; CDR3 length: 13; CDR3 protein: ASSQDGRVRNTIY
V gene: TRBV2; clone size: .; J gene: TRBJ2-7; CDR3 length: 13; CDR3 protein: ASSPRDGPGEEQY
V gene: TRBV19; clone size: .; J gene: TRBJ1-5; CDR3 length: 14; CDR3 protein: ASSINSPGGGQPQH
V gene: TRBV7-6; clone size: .; J gene: TRBJ2-6; CDR3 length: 16; CDR3 protein: ASSLAGTGDSGANVLT
V gene: TRBV28; clone size: once; J gene: TRBJ2-4; CDR3 length: 14; CDR3 protein: ASSLVGTTTKNIQY
V gene: TRBV18; clone size: .; J gene: TRBJ1-1; CDR3 length: 11; CDR3 protein: ASSPSMNTEAF
V gene: TRBV4-2; clone size: .; J gene: TRBJ2-1; CDR3 length: 13; CDR3 protein: ASSNPSGRTNEQF
V gene: TRBV30; clone size: .; J gene: TRBJ2-5; CDR3 length: 11; CDR3 protein: AWTGPFQETQY
V gene: TRBV5-1; clone size: .; J gene: TRBJ2-3; CDR3 length: 14; CDR3 protein: ASSLDLAGGMDTQY
V gene: TRBV30; clone size: .; J gene: TRBJ2-7; CDR3 length: 10; CDR3 protein: AWDNQFYEQY
V gene: TRBV11-3; clone size: .; J gene: TRBJ2-1; CDR3 length: 12; CDR3 protein: ASSLDPSYNEQF
V gene: TRBV7-8; clone size: .; J gene: TRBJ2-3; CDR3 length: 11; CDR3 protein: ASSYRDRLAQY
V gene: TRBV7-2; clone size: .; J gene: TRBJ1-2; CDR3 length: 14; CDR3 protein: ASSLGQGNLNYGYT
V gene: TRBV5-4; clone size: .; J gene: TRBJ1-1; CDR3 length: 11; CDR3 protein: ASSEGMNTEAF
V gene: TRBV10-1; clone size: .; J gene: TRBJ1-2; CDR3 length: 11; CDR3 protein: ASSLTGSLGYT
V gene: TRBV19; clone size: .; J gene: TRBJ2-5; CDR3 length: 13; CDR3 protein: ASSRMSSGEETQY
V gene: TRBV5-1; clone size: .; J gene: TRBJ2-7; CDR3 length: 14; CDR3 protein: AIIYIRDAGSYEQY
V gene: TRBV19; clone size: .; J gene: TRBJ2-1; CDR3 length: 13; CDR3 protein: ASSIGGFSYNEQF
V gene: TRBV28; clone size: .; J gene: TRBJ2-1; CDR3 length: 18; CDR3 protein: ASSPLRLAGGLWKHNEQF
V gene: TRBV28; clone size: .; J gene: TRBJ2-5; CDR3 length: 11; CDR3 protein: ASSTLYQETQY
V gene: TRBV5-1; clone size: once; J gene: TRBJ2-5; CDR3 length: 13; CDR3 protein: ASSSNTGSQETQY
V gene: TRBV10-3; clone size: .; J gene: TRBJ2-7; CDR3 length: 12; CDR3 protein: AISDLAQGNEQY
V gene: TRBV11-2; clone size: .; J gene: TRBJ2-1; CDR3 length: 14; CDR3 protein: ASRSKRLGPYNEQF
V gene: TRBV30; clone size: .; J gene: TRBJ1-2; CDR3 length: 8; CDR3 protein: AWSPRPLT
V gene: TRBV15; clone size: .; J gene: TRBJ2-3; CDR3 length: 14; CDR3 protein: ATSRAVAVSTDTQY
V gene: TRBV19; clone size: .; J gene: TRBJ2-7; CDR3 length: 12; CDR3 protein: ASSIGGNSYEQY
V gene: TRBV28; clone size: .; J gene: TRBJ1-1; CDR3 length: 11; CDR3 protein: ASSFQGDTEAF
V gene: TRBV7-2; clone size: .; J gene: TRBJ1-5; CDR3 length: 12; CDR3 protein: ASSLQASNQPQH
V gene: TRBV9; clone size: .; J gene: TRBJ2-1; CDR3 length: 15; CDR3 protein: ASSHRTGSGAYNEQF
V gene: TRBV7-2; clone size: .; J gene: TRBJ2-5; CDR3 length: 11; CDR3 protein: ASSPGGGEEQY
V gene: TRBV29-1; clone size: .; J gene: TRBJ2-2; CDR3 length: 14; CDR3 protein: SVSSGTKVNTGELF
V gene: TRBV4-2; clone size: .; J gene: TRBJ2-3; CDR3 length: 13; CDR3 protein: ASSQYGASGDTQY
V gene: TRBV28; clone size: .; J gene: TRBJ1-2; CDR3 length: 14; CDR3 protein: ASSLGQGVDNYGYT
V gene: TRBV7-6; clone size: few; J gene: TRBJ2-1; CDR3 length: 14; CDR3 protein: ASSSRLARVSNEQF
V gene: TRBV19; clone size: .; J gene: TRBJ2-3; CDR3 length: 11; CDR3 protein: ASRPTGTDTQY
V gene: TRBV7-2; clone size: .; J gene: TRBJ2-7; CDR3 length: 13; CDR3 protein: ASSLSQAGTYEQY
V gene: TRBV4-3; clone size: .; J gene: TRBJ1-3; CDR3 length: 14; CDR3 protein: ASSQEKAGSGNTIY
V gene: TRBV28; clone size: .; J gene: TRBJ2-1; CDR3 length: 14; CDR3 protein: ASSMNSWGGDNEQF
V gene: TRBV11-2; clone size: .; J gene: TRBJ2-1; CDR3 length: 13; CDR3 protein: ASSLGTSENNEQF